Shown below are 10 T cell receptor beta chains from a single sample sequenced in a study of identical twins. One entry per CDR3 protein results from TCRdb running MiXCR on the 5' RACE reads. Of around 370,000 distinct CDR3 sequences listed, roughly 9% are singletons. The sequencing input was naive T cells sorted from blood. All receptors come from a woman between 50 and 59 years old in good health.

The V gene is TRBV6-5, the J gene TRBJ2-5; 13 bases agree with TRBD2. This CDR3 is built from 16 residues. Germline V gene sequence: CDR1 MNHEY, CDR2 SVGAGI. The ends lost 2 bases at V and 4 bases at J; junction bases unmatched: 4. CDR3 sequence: CASSYGTSGKGETQYF. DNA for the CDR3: TGTGCCAGCAGTTACGGGACTAGCGGGAAGGGAGAGACCCAGTACTTC.

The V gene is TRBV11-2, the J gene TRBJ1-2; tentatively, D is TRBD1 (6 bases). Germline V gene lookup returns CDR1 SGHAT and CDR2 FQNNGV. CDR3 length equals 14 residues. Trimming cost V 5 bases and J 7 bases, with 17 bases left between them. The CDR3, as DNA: TGTGCCAGCAGCCCACTGACAGGTTGGGGTGGCTACACCTTC. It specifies CASSPLTGWGGYTF.

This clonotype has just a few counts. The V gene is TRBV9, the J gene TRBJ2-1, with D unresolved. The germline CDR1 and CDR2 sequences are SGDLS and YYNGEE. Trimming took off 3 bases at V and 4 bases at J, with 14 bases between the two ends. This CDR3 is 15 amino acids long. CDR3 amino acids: CASSATHVRYNEQFF. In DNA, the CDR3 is TGTGCCAGCAGCGCCACCCACGTGCGGTACAATGAGCAGTTCTTC.

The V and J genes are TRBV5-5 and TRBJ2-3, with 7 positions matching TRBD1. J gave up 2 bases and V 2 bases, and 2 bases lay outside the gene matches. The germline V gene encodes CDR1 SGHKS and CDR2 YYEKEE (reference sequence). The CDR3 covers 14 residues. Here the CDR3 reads CASSFGTVTDTQYF. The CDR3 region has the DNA TGTGCCAGCAGCTTCGGGACAGTCACAGATACGCAGTATTTT.

The CDR3 loop is CASSVEGSRYNEQFF. The CDR3, as DNA: TGTGCCAGCAGCGTAGAGGGTAGCCGGTACAATGAGCAGTTCTTC. The chain employs TRBV9 and TRBJ2-1; D is ambiguous. V was cut by 0 bases and J by 4 bases, with 11 bases left in between. The CDR3 sequence is 15 residues long. From germline, CDR1 is SGDLS and CDR2 YYNGEE.

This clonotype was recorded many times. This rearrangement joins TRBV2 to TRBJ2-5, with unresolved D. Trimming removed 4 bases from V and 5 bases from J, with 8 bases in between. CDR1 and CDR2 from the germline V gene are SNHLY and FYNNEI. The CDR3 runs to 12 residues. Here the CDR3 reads CASSAGRETQYF. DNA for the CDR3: TGTGCCAGCAGTGCTGGAAGGGAGACCCAGTACTTC.

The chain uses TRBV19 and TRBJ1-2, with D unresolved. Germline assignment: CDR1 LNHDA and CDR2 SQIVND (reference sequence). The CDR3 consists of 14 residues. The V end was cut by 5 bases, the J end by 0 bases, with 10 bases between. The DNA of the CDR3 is TGTGCCAGTAGTGCGGACGGCACTAACTATGGCTACACCTTC. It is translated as CASSADGTNYGYTF.

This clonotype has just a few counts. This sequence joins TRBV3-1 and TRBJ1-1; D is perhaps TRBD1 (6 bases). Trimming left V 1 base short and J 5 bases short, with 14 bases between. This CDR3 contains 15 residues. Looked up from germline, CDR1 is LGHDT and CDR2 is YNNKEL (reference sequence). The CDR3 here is CASSQGRGGGTEAFF. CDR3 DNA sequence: TGTGCCAGCAGCCAAGGCCGGGGAGGGGGAACTGAAGCTTTCTTT.

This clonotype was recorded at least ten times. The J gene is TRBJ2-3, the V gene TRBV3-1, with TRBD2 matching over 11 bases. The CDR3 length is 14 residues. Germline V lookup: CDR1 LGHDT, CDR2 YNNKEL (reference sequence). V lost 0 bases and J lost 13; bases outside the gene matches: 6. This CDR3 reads CASSQDIVTSGKYF. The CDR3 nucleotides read TGTGCCAGCAGCCAAGACATTGTGACTAGCGGGAAGTATTTT.

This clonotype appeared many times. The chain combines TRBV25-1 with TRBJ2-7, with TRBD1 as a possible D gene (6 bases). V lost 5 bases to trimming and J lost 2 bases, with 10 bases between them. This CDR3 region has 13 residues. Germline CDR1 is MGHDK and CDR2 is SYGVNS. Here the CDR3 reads CASSRDTPYEQYF. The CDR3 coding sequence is TGTGCCAGCAGTAGGGACACTCCCTACGAGCAGTACTTC.